What follows are 8 T cell receptor beta chains derived from one specimen sequenced in a study of T cells in Graves' hyperthyroidism and ophthalmopathy (dated by TCRdb to between 2017 and 2020). The library relied on multiplex PCR. Sequencer: Illumina HiSeq 2000. The TCR beta CDR3 regions were amplified from the RNA transcripts. The TCR CDR3 was subjected to a first round of RT-PCR using the HTBI primer set and the Qiagen OneStep RT-PCR kit. In-frame beta chains were kept once TCRdb had trimmed the public reads at Q25 with fastp and called clones with MiXCR. Entries that share a CDR3 protein sequence are merged under the most common genes and DNA. The sample table shows about 420,000 distinct CDR3 sequences, and roughly 13% are seen once. Of the sample, approximately 5.8% falls within the top ten clones. The sequencing input was blood. The receptors stem from a woman aged 18-35 years with Graves' hyperthyroidism.

This clonotype was counted many times. The gene calls are TRBV28 and TRBJ1-4; tentative D call: TRBD1 (6 bases). Deletions cut 1 base from V and 8 bases from J, with 14 bases between. This CDR3 spans 15 amino acids. From germline, CDR1 is MDHEN and CDR2 SYDVKM. The CDR3 region is CASSLYGGLKEKLFF. The CDR3 DNA reads TGTGCCAGCAGTTTATATGGGGGGCTGAAGGAAAAACTGTTTTTT.

The chain uses TRBV27 and TRBJ1-5; possible D gene TRBD1, 5 bases. Trimming took off 5 bases at V and 2 bases at J, with 16 bases between the two ends. In germline, CDR1 is MNHEY, CDR2 SMNVEV (reference sequence). The CDR3 has 16 amino acids. CDR3 sequence: CASSPGPSLGNQPQHF. CDR3 coding DNA: TGTGCCAGCAGTCCGGGACCGAGCCTTGGCAATCAGCCCCAGCATTTT.

J is TRBJ2-2 and V is TRBV12-3 or TRBV12-4; no reliable D call. CDR3 size: 12 residues. The germline V and J ends were trimmed by 10 bases and 6 bases, with 12 bases remaining between them. CDR3 sequence (DNA): TGTGCCACCCGAACCCCGCCCGGGGAGCTGTTTTTT. Protein product: CATRTPPGELFF.

CDR3 DNA: TGTGCCAGCAGTGAAGCGCTTCCTTGGGGGAATGGGGCCTACGAGCAGTACTTC. Translating gives CASSEALPWGNGAYEQYF. This chain links TRBV6-1 with TRBJ2-7; D possibly matches TRBD1 or TRBD2 (5 bases each). V shed 0 bases and J shed 2 bases, with 20 bases lying between them. The CDR3 extends over 18 amino acids. Germline V gene sequence: CDR1 MNHNS, CDR2 SASEGT.

This clonotype was observed at least ten times. This chain links TRBV5-1 with TRBJ2-5; 9 bases are shared with TRBD2. V lost 3 bases to trimming and J lost 2 bases; unmatched junction nucleotides: 2. Germline V gene sequence: CDR1 SGHRS, CDR2 YFSETQ. The CDR3 is 14 amino acids. DNA for the CDR3: TGCGCCAGCAGCTATACTAGCGGGCAAGAGACCCAGTACTTC. Translated: CASSYTSGQETQYF.

This clonotype was observed many times. The rearrangement uses TRBV5-1 and TRBJ2-4; the match to TRBD1 covers 11 bases. Trimming took 4 bases from V and 7 from J; bases not matched to a gene: 4. CDR1 and CDR2 from the germline V gene are SGHRS and YFSETQ. CDR3 size: 14 residues. CDR3 loop: CASSPGQGANIQYF. The CDR3 DNA reads TGCGCCAGCAGCCCTGGACAGGGGGCGAACATTCAGTACTTC. The variable domain in full, with the rest retrieved from reference TRBV5-1 and TRBJ2-4, is KAGVTQTPRYLIKTRGQQVTLSCSPISGHRSVSWYQQTPGQGLQFLFEYFSETQRNKGNFPGRFSGRQFSNSRSEMNVSTLELGDSALYLCASSPGQGANIQYFGAGTRLSVL.

This clonotype has ten or more counts. The chain employs TRBV6-1 and TRBJ1-1; 10 positions agree with TRBD1. The germline CDR1 and CDR2 sequences are MNHNS and SASEGT. The ends lost 1 base at V and 5 bases at J; junction bases unmatched: 4. CDR3 size: 15 residues. The CDR3 DNA sequence: TGTGCCAGCAGTGAAGACCGGGACAGGGGAACTGAAGCTTTCTTT. Protein: CASSEDRDRGTEAFF.

This clonotype occurred many times. The chain recombines TRBV12-3 or TRBV12-4 with TRBJ2-4, with a weak D call TRBD1 (5 bases). The CDR3 spans 14 residues. V was shortened by 4 bases and J by 0 bases, with 7 bases between the two germline ends. CDR3 nucleotides: TGTGCCAGCAGTTGGACATTAGCCAAAAACATTCAGTACTTC. Protein sequence: CASSWTLAKNIQYF.